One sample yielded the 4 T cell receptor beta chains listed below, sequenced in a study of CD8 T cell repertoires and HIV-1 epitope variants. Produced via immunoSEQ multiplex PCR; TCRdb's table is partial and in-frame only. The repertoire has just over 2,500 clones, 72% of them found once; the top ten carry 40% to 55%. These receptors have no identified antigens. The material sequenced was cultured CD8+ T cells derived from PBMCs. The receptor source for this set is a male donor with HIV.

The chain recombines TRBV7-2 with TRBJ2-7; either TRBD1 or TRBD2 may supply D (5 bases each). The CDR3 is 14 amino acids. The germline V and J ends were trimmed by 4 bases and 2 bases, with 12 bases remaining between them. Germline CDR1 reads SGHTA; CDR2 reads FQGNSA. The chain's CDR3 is CASSYLGTAYEQYF. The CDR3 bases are TGTGCCAGCAGCTACCTTGGGACGGCCTACGAGCAGTACTTC.

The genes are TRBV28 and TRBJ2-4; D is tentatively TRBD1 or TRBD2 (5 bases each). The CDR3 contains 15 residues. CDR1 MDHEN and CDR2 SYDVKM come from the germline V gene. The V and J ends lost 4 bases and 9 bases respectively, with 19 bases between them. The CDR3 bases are TGTGCCAGCAGTTCCGGGACCCCTGATGTGGGCATTCAGTACTTC. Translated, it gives CASSSGTPDVGIQYF. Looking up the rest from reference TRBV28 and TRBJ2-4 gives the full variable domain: DVKVTQSSRYLVKRTGEKVFLECVQDMDHENMFWYRQDPGLGLRLIYFSYDVKMKEKGDIPEGYSVSREKKERFSLILESASTNQTSMYLCASSSGTPDVGIQYFGAGTRLSVL.

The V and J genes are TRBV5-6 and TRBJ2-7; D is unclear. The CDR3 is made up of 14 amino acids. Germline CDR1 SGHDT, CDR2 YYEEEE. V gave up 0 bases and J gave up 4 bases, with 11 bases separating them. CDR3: CASSLDTGPYEQYF. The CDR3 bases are TGTGCCAGCAGCTTGGACACGGGCCCTTACGAGCAGTACTTC.

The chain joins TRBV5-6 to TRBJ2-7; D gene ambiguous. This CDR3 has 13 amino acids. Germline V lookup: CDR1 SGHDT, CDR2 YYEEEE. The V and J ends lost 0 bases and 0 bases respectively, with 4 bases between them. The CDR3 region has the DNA TGTGCCAGCAGCTTGGGCAGCTCCTACGAGCAGTACTTC. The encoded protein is CASSLGSSYEQYF. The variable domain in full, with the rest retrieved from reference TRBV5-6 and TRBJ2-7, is DAGVTQSPTHLIKTRGQQVTLRCSPKSGHDTVSWYQQALGQGPQFIFQYYEEEERQRGNFPDRFSGHQFPNYSSELNVNALLLGDSALYLCASSLGSSYEQYFGPGTRLTVT.